Each of the 14 T cell receptor beta chains below was sequenced from the same sample in a study of cytomegalovirus exposure and HLA in healthy donors (dated by TCRdb to about 2017). The library was obtained by the immunoSEQ multiplex PCR assay. The multiplex PCR relied on a mix of 60 forward primers for TCR Vbeta segments and 13 reverse primers for TCR Jbeta segments. Here the immuneACCESS table is served through TCRdb, limited to in-frame sequences with V and J called. Missing clones are a known gap in these copies; in checked studies unresolved V genes cover under half, and the rest lacks a known reason. This sample lists tens of thousands of clones; approximately 70% were detected once. Together, the top ten hold around 9.7% of the sample. Sequencing input: PBMCs. The receptors were gathered from a woman aged 45-65 years in good health and CMV-seropositive.

The rearrangement uses TRBV19 and TRBJ2-7; TRBD1 matches at 7 bases. Germline-derived CDR1 and CDR2 are LNHDA and SQIVND (reference sequence). This CDR3 region has 15 residues. V lost 3 bases, J lost 6 bases, and 11 bases stayed unmatched. The CDR3 DNA reads as TGTGCCAGTAGTATTGTTTGGCAGGGGGACACCGAGCAGTACTTC. Its translation is CASSIVWQGDTEQYF.

The chain employs TRBV5-5 and TRBJ2-7; the D is unclear. Germline CDR1 and CDR2: SGHKS and YYEKEE (reference sequence). The CDR3 is 14 residues long. The ends were cut back, 1 base at V and 4 bases at J, with 12 bases in the middle. DNA for the CDR3: TGTGCCAGCAGCTTGTGGTACAGACAATACGAGCAGTACTTC. Translated, it gives CASSLWYRQYEQYF.

Here the CDR3 reads CASSLNSGGPAEYYEQYF. DNA of the CDR3: TGTGCCAGCAGCTTAAACAGCGGGGGGCCCGCTGAATATTACGAGCAGTACTTC. V gene TRBV7-8 combines with J gene TRBJ2-7, with TRBD2 matching over 9 bases. J was trimmed by 4 bases and V by 2 bases; bases with no gene match: 15. CDR1 SGHVS and CDR2 FQNEAQ come from the germline V gene. There are 18 residues in the CDR3.

This clone was counted a few times. The rearrangement uses TRBV10-3 and TRBJ2-1, with a weak D call TRBD2 (7 bases). V lost 11 bases to trimming and J lost 3 bases, with 17 bases between them. This CDR3 comprises 14 residues. Germline V gene lookup returns CDR1 ENHRY and CDR2 SYGVKD. The CDR3 loop is CAAKGRGHYNEQFF. In DNA form, the CDR3 reads TGTGCCGCGAAGGGGCGGGGGCACTACAATGAGCAGTTCTTC.

This rearrangement joins TRBV7-2 to TRBJ1-3, with TRBD1 matching over 7 bases. The trim removed 3 bases at V and 3 bases at J, leaving 8 bases unmatched. CDR3 size: 16 residues. Germline V CDR1 and CDR2: SGHTA, FQGNSA. The chain's CDR3 is CASSFDNTGVGNTIYF. The CDR3 DNA sequence: TGTGCCAGCAGCTTCGATAACACAGGGGTTGGAAACACCATATATTTT.

The chain employs TRBV27 and TRBJ1-5, with TRBD1 as a possible D gene (5 bases). Germline V gene lookup returns CDR1 MNHEY and CDR2 SMNVEV (reference sequence). Deletions cut 1 base from V and 7 bases from J, with 14 bases between. This CDR3 spans 15 amino acids. The CDR3 nucleotides read TGTGCCAGCAGTTTATACTCGACAGTTAACCAGCCCCAGCATTTT. Translated, it gives CASSLYSTVNQPQHF.

V usage is TRBV11-3 and J usage is TRBJ2-7; D is unclear. Germline V gene data show CDR1 as SGHNT and CDR2 as YENEEA. V lost 1 base, J lost 2 bases, and 9 bases lay in between. This CDR3 contains 14 residues. The CDR3 DNA is TGTGCCAGCAGCTTAGGCGGCCACCCCTACGAGCAGTACTTC. Translated, it gives CASSLGGHPYEQYF.

This sequence joins TRBV4-1 and TRBJ1-6; TRBD1 matches 9 bases. Germline V gene lookup returns CDR1 MGHRA and CDR2 YSYEKL. Trimming took 4 bases from V and 5 from J; bases not matched to a gene: 9. The CDR3 consists of 17 residues. CDR3 coding DNA: TGCGCCAGCAGCCGTATACCGGGACAGGGACATAATTCACCCCTCCACTTT. It specifies CASSRIPGQGHNSPLHF.

The J gene is TRBJ2-1, the V gene TRBV28, with 8 bases lining up with TRBD2. The germline V gene has CDR1 MDHEN and CDR2 SYDVKM. V was clipped by 6 bases and J by 2 bases; unmatched bases: 3. CDR3 size: 14 residues. CDR3 in DNA: TGTGCCAGCAGAAGCGGGGGCGCCTACAATGAGCAGTTCTTC. It specifies CASRSGGAYNEQFF.

A few counts support this clone. The rearrangement joins TRBV4-3 to TRBJ2-2, with a possible D match to TRBD2 (6 bases). Trimming stripped 0 bases from V and 0 bases from J, with 11 bases between. Germline CDR1 and CDR2: LGHNA and YSLEER. This CDR3 has 17 residues. The CDR3 nucleotides are TGCGCCAGCAGCCAAGATGGGGGACTGGCGAACACCGGGGAGCTGTTTTTT. Its translation: CASSQDGGLANTGELFF.

The J gene is TRBJ2-7, the V gene TRBV10-3; 8 positions agree with TRBD1. CDR3 length equals 18 residues. The V gene end was trimmed by 2 bases and the J gene end by 2 bases; junction bases not matched to a gene: 14. Germline CDR1 reads ENHRY; CDR2 reads SYGVKD. CDR3 nucleotides: TGTGCCATCAGTGAGCAGGGGGCGATGGATCGGAATCCCTACGAGCAGTACTTC. Residues: CAISEQGAMDRNPYEQYF.

The sample holds a few counts of this clone. The chain recombines TRBV19 with TRBJ1-2; TRBD1 agrees at 7 bases. Germline CDR1 and CDR2: LNHDA and SQIVND (reference sequence). J lost 3 bases, V lost 4 bases, and 14 bases had no gene match. The CDR3 consists of 17 residues. DNA of the CDR3: TGTGCCAGTAGTAGGCGGGACAGAGCCTCCAGGGACTATGGCTACACCTTC. This encodes CASSRRDRASRDYGYTF.

This chain uses TRBV2 with TRBJ2-7, with 8 bases aligning to TRBD2. This CDR3 is built from 15 residues. V was clipped by 2 bases and J by 5 bases; unmatched bases: 8. Germline CDR1 is SNHLY and CDR2 is FYNNEI. The CDR3 DNA follows: TGTGCCAGCAGTGAAATGAGCGGGAGATCTCACGAGCAGTACTTC. Amino acid sequence: CASSEMSGRSHEQYF.

Here the CDR3 reads CASSPRQKIYGYTF. CDR3 sequence (DNA): TGTGCCAGCAGTCCTCGACAGAAAATCTATGGCTACACCTTC. The chain recombines TRBV27 with TRBJ1-2; tentative D call: TRBD1 (5 bases). The germline gives CDR1 MNHEY, CDR2 SMNVEV (reference sequence). The V end was cut by 5 bases, the J end by 4 bases, with 14 bases between. The CDR3 runs 14 residues.